This TCR beta chain was sequenced during a study of glioma-infiltrating T cells (dated by TCRdb to about 2016). Describing the broader study: Low-grade gliomas were represented by WHO grade II oligodendrogliomas or astrocytomas, and glioblastomas were represented by WHO grade IV tumors that were sampled at initial rather than recurrent diagnosis. To gauge divergence between tissue and blood T-cell populations, every tissue-infiltrating repertoire was compared against the peripheral blood repertoire from the same patient. Before surgery, glioma patients were given dexamethasone for six or fewer days. For blood libraries, the target was about 4.5- to 10-fold sequencing coverage of about 1 million peripheral T cells. The study sequenced TCR alpha- and beta-chain repertoires from glioma tissue, from non-neoplastic brain tissue and from matched peripheral blood mononuclear cells. The paired cohort was made up of three low-grade glioma patients, eight or nine primary glioblastoma patients and three non-glioma patients who contributed non-neoplastic brain tissue.

Immediately after resection, surgical brain or tumor specimens were cryofrozen in liquid nitrogen, with peripheral blood cells collected concurrently. Notes on this clonotype: Its antigen has not been determined. Per-base qualities were not stored, and no clone one base away is much larger.

Its CDR3 holds 13 amino acids, cysteine through phenylalanine. Left in the record is the CDR3 DNA by itself, 39 bases read in frame from the first base. Taken from the germline V gene (reference sequence), the CDR1 and CDR2 loops are DFQATT and SNEGSKA. V is clipped by 4 bases and J by 7 bases, and the sequence between their germline boundaries is 13 bases long. TCR alpha and beta CDR3 regions were amplified with the iRepertoire nested amplicon-rescue multiplex PCR (arm-PCR) platform from RNA. The input for one-step reverse transcription and amplification was about 85-400 ng of either tissue mRNA or PBMC total RNA. Following bead purification, Illumina adapters were added through a secondary multiplex PCR, and the libraries were then gel-purified between 200 and 400 bp. Internal 6-nucleotide barcodes were carried by the libraries and were used for demultiplexing. Libraries were sequenced on an Illumina MiSeq with 2x220 or 2x250 nucleotide paired-end reads. In the paper's pipeline: Paired reads were merged using FLASH 1.2.11 and aligned with BWA-MEM to the GRCh37 human genome, and TRA and TRB reads were then extracted. V and J assignment used an IMGT-derived reference of cassette sequences and CDR3 motifs that included pseudogenes. Three-frame translation of reads was performed, and productive CDR3s were defined as those with a C...FGXG motif and no stop codons. Clonotypes were defined as unique combinations of V-J cassette pair and CDR3 amino acid sequence. Reads were filtered by Hamming distance, thresholded by each sample's sequence error rate in mapped regions. TCRdb took the public reads, trimmed them with fastp at Q25, ran MiXCR for clone calling and kept in-frame beta chains. Records with the same CDR3 protein are collapsed into one entry carrying the most frequent genes and DNA. The V and J calls were not made by the authors but by TCRdb's processing. The sample yields around 350,000 distinct CDR3 sequences; less than 50% were counted once. The top ten hold around 13% of the sample.

Summary of the overall study and its limitations: Only a very small number of CDR3 sequences turned up in both tissue and blood, a result put down to high CDR3 diversity combined with limited sampling. Patients with low tissue-blood divergence were marked by a signature set of shared blood CDR3 motifs, and this signature set was depleted in highly divergent patients. In non-neoplastic patients, VJ-independent divergence between tissue and blood fell below expectation, whereas in all gliomas, and especially in low-grade gliomas, the divergence rose above expectation. Small numbers underpinned the group comparisons: several glioblastoma patients, three low-grade glioma patients and three non-neoplastic patients.

Source material: glioma tissue, nonneoplastic brain tissue, or PBMCs (not recorded which). The chain is made from TRBV20-1 and TRBJ1-4; TRBD1 might be the D gene, on 6 matching bases. The receptor was isolated from a human donor with low-grade glioma or glioblastoma, undergoing nonglioma brain surgery, or in good health (not recorded which). Here the CDR3 is given as CSATGAPGEKLFF. The bases read TGCAGTGCTACGGGGGCCCCCGGTGAAAAACTGTTTTTT.